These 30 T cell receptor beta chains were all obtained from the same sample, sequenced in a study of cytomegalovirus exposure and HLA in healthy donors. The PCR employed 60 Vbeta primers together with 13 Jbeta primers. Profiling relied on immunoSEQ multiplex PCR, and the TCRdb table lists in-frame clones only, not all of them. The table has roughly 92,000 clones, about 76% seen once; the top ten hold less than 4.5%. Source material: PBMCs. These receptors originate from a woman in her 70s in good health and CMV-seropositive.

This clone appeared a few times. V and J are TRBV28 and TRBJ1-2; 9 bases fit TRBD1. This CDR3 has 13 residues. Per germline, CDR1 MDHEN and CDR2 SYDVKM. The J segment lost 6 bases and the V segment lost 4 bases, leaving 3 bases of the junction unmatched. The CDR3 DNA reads TGTGCCAGCAGTTGGGGGACAGGGAATGGCTACACCTTC. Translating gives CASSWGTGNGYTF.

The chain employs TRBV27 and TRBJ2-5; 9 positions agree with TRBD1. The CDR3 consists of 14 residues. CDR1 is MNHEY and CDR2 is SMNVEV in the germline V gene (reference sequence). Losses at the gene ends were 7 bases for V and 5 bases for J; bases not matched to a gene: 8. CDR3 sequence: CASNNRGRRETQYF. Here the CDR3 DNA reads TGTGCCAGCAACAACAGGGGGCGCAGGGAGACCCAGTACTTC.

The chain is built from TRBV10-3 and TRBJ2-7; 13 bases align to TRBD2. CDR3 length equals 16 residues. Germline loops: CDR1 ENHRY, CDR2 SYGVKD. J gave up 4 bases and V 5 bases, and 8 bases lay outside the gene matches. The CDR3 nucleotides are TGTGCCATCAGTACAACTGGACTAGCGGGAGTATACGAGCAGTACTTC. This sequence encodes CAISTTGLAGVYEQYF.

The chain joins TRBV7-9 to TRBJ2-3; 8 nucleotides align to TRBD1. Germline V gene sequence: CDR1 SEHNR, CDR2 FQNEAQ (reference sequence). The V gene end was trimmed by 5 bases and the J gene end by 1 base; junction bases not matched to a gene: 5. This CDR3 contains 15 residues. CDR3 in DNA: TGTGCCAGCAGCACAGGACAGGGTGGCACAGATACGCAGTATTTT. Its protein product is CASSTGQGGTDTQYF. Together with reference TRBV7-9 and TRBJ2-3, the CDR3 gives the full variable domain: DTGVSQNPRHKITKRGQNVTFRCDPISEHNRLYWYRQTLGQGPEFLTYFQNEAQLEKSRLLSDRFSAERPKGSFSTLEIQRTEQGDSAMYLCASSTGQGGTDTQYFGPGTRLTVL.

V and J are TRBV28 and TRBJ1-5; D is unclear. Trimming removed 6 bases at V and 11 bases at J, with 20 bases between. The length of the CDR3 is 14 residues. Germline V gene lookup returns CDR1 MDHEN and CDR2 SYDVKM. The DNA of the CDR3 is TGTGCCAGCAGATCGATGGGCCAAACCCAGTCCCAGCATTTT. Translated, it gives CASRSMGQTQSQHF. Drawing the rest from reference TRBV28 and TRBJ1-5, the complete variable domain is DVKVTQSSRYLVKRTGEKVFLECVQDMDHENMFWYRQDPGLGLRLIYFSYDVKMKEKGDIPEGYSVSREKKERFSLILESASTNQTSMYLCASRSMGQTQSQHFGDGTRLSIL.

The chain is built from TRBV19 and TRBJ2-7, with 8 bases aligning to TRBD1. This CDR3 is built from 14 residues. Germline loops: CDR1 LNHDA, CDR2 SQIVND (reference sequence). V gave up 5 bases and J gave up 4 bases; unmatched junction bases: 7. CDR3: CASSATTGVYEQYF. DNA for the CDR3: TGTGCCAGTAGTGCGACGACAGGGGTTTACGAGCAGTACTTC.

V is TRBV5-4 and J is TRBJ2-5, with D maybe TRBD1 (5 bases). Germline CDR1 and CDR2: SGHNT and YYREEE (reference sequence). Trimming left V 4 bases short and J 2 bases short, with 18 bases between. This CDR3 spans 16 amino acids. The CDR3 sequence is CASSGITGNRQETQYF. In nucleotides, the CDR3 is TGTGCCAGCAGCGGGATCACAGGAAACCGACAAGAGACCCAGTACTTC.

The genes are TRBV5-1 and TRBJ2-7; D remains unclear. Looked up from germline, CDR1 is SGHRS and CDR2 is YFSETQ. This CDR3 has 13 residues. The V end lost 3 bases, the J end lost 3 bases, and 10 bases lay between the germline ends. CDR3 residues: CASSSSAFYEQYF. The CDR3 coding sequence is TGCGCCAGCAGCTCCTCAGCGTTCTACGAGCAGTACTTC.

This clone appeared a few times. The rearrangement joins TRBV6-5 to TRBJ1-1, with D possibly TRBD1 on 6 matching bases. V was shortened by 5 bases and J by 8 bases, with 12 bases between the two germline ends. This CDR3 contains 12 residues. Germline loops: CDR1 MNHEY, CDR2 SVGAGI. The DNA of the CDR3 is TGTGCCAGCAGTCAGGGACAATCCGAAGCTTTCTTT. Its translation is CASSQGQSEAFF.

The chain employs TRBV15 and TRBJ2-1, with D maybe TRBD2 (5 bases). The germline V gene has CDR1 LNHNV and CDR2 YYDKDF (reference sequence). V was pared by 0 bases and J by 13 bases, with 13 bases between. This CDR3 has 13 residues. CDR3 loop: CATSRDLEAIQFF. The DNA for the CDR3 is TGTGCCACCAGCAGAGACTTGGAGGCGATACAGTTCTTC. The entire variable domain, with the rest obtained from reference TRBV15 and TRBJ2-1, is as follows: DAMVIQNPRYQVTQFGKPVTLSCSQTLNHNVMYWYQQKSSQAPKLLFHYYDKDFNNEADTPDNFQSRRPNTSFCFLDIRSPGLGDTAMYLCATSRDLEAIQFFGPGTRLTVL.

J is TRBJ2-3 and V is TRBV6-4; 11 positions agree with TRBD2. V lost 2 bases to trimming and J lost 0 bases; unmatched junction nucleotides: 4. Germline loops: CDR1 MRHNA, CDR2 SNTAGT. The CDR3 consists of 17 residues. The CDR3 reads CASSDEGLAVSTDTQYF. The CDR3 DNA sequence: TGTGCCAGCAGTGACGAGGGACTAGCGGTAAGCACAGATACGCAGTATTTT.

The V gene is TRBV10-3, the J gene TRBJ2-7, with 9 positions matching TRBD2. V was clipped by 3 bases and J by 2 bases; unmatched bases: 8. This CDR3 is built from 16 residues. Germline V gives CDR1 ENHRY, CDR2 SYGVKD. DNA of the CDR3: TGTGCCATCAGTGACTCGGGACTAGCCGCAACCTACGAGCAGTACTTC. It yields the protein CAISDSGLAATYEQYF.

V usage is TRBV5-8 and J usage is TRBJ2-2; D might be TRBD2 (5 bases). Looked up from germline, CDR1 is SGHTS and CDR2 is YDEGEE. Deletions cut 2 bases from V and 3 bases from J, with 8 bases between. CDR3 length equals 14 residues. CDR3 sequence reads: CASSFQRHTGELFF. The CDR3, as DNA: TGTGCCAGCAGCTTCCAGCGGCACACCGGGGAGCTGTTTTTT.

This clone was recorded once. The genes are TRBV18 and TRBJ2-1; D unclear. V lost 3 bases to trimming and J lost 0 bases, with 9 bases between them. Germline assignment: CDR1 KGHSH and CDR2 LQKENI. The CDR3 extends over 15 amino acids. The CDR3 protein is CASSPTSASYNEQFF. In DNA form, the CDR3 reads TGTGCCAGCTCACCCACATCCGCCTCCTACAATGAGCAGTTCTTC.

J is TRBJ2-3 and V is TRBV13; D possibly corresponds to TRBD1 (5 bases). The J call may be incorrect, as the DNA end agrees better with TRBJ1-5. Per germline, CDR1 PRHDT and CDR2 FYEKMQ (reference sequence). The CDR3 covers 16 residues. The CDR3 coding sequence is TGTGCCAGCAGCTCCGGGACTAGCGGGAGGGCAGATACGCAGCATTTT. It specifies CASSSGTSGRADTQHF.

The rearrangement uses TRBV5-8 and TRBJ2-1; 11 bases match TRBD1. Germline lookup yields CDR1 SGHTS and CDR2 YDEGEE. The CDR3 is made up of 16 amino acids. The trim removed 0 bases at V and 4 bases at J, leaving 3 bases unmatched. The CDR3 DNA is TGTGCCAGCAGCTTGGACGGGACAGGGGGTTACAATGAGCAGTTCTTC. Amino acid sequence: CASSLDGTGGYNEQFF.

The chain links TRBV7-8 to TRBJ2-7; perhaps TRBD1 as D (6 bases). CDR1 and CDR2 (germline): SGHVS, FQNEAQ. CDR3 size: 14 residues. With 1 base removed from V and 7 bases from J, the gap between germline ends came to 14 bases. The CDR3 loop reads CASSLGQGPGEQYF. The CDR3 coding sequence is TGTGCCAGCAGCTTAGGTCAGGGGCCAGGGGAGCAGTACTTC.

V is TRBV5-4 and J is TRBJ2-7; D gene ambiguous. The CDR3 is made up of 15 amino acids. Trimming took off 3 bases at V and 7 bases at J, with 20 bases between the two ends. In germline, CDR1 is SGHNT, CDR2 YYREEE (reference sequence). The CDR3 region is CASSSTESLSSEQYF. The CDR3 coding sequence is TGTGCCAGCAGCTCCACGGAGTCCTTGTCTAGTGAGCAGTACTTC.

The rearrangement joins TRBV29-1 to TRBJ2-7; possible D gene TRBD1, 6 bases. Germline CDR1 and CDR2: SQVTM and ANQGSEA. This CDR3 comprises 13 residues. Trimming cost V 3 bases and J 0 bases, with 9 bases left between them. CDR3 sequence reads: CSVEGDNSYEQYF. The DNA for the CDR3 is TGCAGCGTTGAGGGGGACAACTCCTACGAGCAGTACTTC.

CDR3 loop: CASSRRGRDTDTQYF. CDR3 bases: TGTGCCAGCAGCCGTAGGGGGAGAGACACAGATACGCAGTATTTT. The chain has TRBV2 and TRBJ2-3; D perhaps matches TRBD1 (6 bases). The CDR3 is 15 amino acids. V shed 6 bases and J shed 2 bases, with 15 bases lying between them. The germline gives CDR1 SNHLY, CDR2 FYNNEI.

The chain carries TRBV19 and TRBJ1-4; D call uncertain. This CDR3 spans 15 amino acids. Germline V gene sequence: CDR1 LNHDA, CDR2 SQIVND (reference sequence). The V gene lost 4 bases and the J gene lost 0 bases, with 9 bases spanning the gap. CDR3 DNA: TGTGCCAGTAGTAGAAGGAGTCCAACTAATGAAAAACTGTTTTTT. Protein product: CASSRRSPTNEKLFF.

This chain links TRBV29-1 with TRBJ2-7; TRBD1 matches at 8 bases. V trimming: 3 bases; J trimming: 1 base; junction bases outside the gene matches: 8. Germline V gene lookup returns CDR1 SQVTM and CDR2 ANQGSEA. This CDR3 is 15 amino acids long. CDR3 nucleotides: TGCAGCGTTGACTCGGGCAGGGGGCAATCCTACGAGCAGTACTTC. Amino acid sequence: CSVDSGRGQSYEQYF.

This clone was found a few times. CDR3 region: CATSRSSEGTDTQYF. The CDR3 bases are TGTGCCACCAGCCGGTCTAGCGAAGGCACAGATACGCAGTATTTT. The rearrangement links TRBV15 to TRBJ2-3, with D perhaps TRBD2 (6 bases). The CDR3 has 15 amino acids. Germline V gene sequence: CDR1 LNHNV, CDR2 YYDKDF (reference sequence). V was shortened by 5 bases and J by 1 base, with 13 bases between the two germline ends.

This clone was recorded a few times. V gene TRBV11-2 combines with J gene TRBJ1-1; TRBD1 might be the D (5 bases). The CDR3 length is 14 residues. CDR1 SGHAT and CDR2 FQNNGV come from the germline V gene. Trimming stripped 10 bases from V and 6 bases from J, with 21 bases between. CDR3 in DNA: TGTGCCACCGAAGTGGGAAGGGGCCGATCTGAAGCTTTCTTT. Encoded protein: CATEVGRGRSEAFF.

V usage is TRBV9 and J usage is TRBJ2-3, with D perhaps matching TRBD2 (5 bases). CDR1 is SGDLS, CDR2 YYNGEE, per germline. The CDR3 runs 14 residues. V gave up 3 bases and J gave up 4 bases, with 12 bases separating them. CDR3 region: CASSDQWGADTQYF. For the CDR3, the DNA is TGTGCCAGCAGCGACCAATGGGGAGCAGATACGCAGTATTTT.

CDR3 residues: CATSRDLLERGDTQYF. In nucleotides, the CDR3 is TGTGCCACCAGCAGAGATCTTCTTGAGCGCGGAGATACGCAGTATTTT. The chain carries TRBV15 and TRBJ2-3; D not resolved. Germline loops: CDR1 LNHNV, CDR2 YYDKDF (reference sequence). V gave up 0 bases and J gave up 5 bases, with 15 bases separating them. This CDR3 has 16 residues.

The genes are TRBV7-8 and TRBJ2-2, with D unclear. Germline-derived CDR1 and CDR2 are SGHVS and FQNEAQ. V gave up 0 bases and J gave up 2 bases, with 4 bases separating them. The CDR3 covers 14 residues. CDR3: CASSLALNTGELFF. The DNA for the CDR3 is TGTGCCAGCAGCTTAGCCCTAAACACCGGGGAGCTGTTTTTT.

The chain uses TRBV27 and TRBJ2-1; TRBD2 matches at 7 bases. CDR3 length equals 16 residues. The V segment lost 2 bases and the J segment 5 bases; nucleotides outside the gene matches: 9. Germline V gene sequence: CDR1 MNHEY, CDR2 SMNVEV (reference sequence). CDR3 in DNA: TGTGCCAGCAGTTTAGGAATGGGGAGGGGCCACAATGAGCAGTTCTTC. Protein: CASSLGMGRGHNEQFF.

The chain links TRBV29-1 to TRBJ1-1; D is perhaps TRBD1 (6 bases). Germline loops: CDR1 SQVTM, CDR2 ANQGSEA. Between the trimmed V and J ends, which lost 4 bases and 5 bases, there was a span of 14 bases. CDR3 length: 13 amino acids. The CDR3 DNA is TGCAGCGTTGGAAGACAGGAGAAGACTGAAGCTTTCTTT. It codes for CSVGRQEKTEAFF.

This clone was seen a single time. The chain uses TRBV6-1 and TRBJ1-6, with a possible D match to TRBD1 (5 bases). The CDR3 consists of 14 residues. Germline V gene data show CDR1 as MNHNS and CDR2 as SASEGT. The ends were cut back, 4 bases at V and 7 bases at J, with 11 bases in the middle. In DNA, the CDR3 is TGTGCCAGCAGTGGGGGACTGCGGAATTCACCCCTCCACTTT. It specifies CASSGGLRNSPLHF.